This entry lists 9 T cell receptor beta chains sequenced from one sample in a study of cytomegalovirus exposure and HLA in healthy donors. Vbeta (60) and Jbeta (13) primers were used in the PCR. Sequenced by immunoSEQ multiplex PCR; TCRdb stores in-frame clones only, minus some. The data contain about 200,000 clones, 86% of them singletons. The sequencing sample was made of PBMCs. The receptors originated from a woman aged 25 to 39 in good health and CMV-seronegative.

The gene calls are TRBV27 and TRBJ2-7; 9 positions match TRBD2. V dropped 5 bases and J dropped 5; count of bases not matched to a gene: 7. The CDR3 loop spans 14 amino acids. Germline CDR1 is MNHEY and CDR2 is SMNVEV (reference sequence). CDR3 loop: CASSHGTSSDEQYF. In nucleotides, the CDR3 is TGTGCCAGCAGTCACGGGACTAGCTCGGACGAGCAGTACTTC.

This chain links TRBV2 with TRBJ1-1, with TRBD1 as a possible D gene (6 bases). Germline values: CDR1 SNHLY, CDR2 FYNNEI. This CDR3 spans 13 amino acids. The ends were cut back, 6 bases at V and 2 bases at J, with 10 bases in the middle. CDR3 sequence reads: CASRRTVNTEAFF. In DNA form, the CDR3 reads TGTGCCAGCAGGAGGACAGTTAACACTGAAGCTTTCTTT.

This clone was observed a single time. The rearrangement uses TRBV9 and TRBJ1-1, with D perhaps TRBD1 (5 bases). The CDR3 runs to 13 residues. Trimming pared 1 base from V and 6 bases from J, leaving 10 bases between. Looked up from germline, CDR1 is SGDLS and CDR2 is YYNGEE. This chain's CDR3 is CASSVQGGAEAFF. The CDR3 region has the DNA TGTGCCAGCAGCGTACAGGGCGGGGCTGAAGCTTTCTTT.

V and J are TRBV15 and TRBJ2-3; D is possibly TRBD1 (6 bases). The CDR3 extends over 15 amino acids. V was pared by 1 base and J by 4 bases, with 12 bases between. Germline-derived CDR1 and CDR2 are LNHNV and YYDKDF (reference sequence). The CDR3 DNA is TGTGCCACCAGCAGAGGACAGGTTGACGCAGATACGCAGTATTTT. Protein product: CATSRGQVDADTQYF.

This chain uses TRBV7-8 with TRBJ2-3, with 7 bases aligning to TRBD2. The CDR3 extends over 16 amino acids. Per germline, CDR1 SGHVS and CDR2 FQNEAQ. The V segment lost 1 base and the J segment 4 bases; nucleotides outside the gene matches: 8. In nucleotides, the CDR3 is TGTGCCAGCAGCTTAGGTATTGGGGGGGTAGCAGATACGCAGTATTTT. This encodes CASSLGIGGVADTQYF.

This clone came up once. The chain combines TRBV28 with TRBJ2-7, with a tentative D call TRBD2 (5 bases). The V gene's germline CDR1 is MDHEN and CDR2 SYDVKM. This CDR3 contains 13 residues. Trimming removed 2 bases at V and 9 bases at J, with 14 bases between. The CDR3, as DNA: TGTGCCAGCAGTTTACCCGGACCACGGGGGCAGTACTTC. This codes for CASSLPGPRGQYF. Together with reference TRBV28 and TRBJ2-7, the CDR3 gives the full variable domain: DVKVTQSSRYLVKRTGEKVFLECVQDMDHENMFWYRQDPGLGLRLIYFSYDVKMKEKGDIPEGYSVSREKKERFSLILESASTNQTSMYLCASSLPGPRGQYFGPGTRLTVT.

The chain carries TRBV27 and TRBJ2-7; 7 bases map to TRBD1. The CDR3 consists of 13 residues. CDR1 and CDR2 (germline): MNHEY, SMNVEV (reference sequence). The V gene end was trimmed by 3 bases and the J gene end by 4 bases; junction bases not matched to a gene: 3. The CDR3 sequence is CASSLAQGYEQYF. CDR3 sequence (DNA): TGTGCCAGCAGTTTGGCACAGGGGTACGAGCAGTACTTC.

This clone has just a few counts. The V gene is TRBV10-3, the J gene TRBJ2-1; 11 bases fit TRBD1. V lost 6 bases, J lost 0 bases, and 7 bases stayed unmatched. The CDR3 spans 17 residues. CDR1 is ENHRY and CDR2 is SYGVKD in the germline V gene. CDR3 nucleotides: TGTGCCATCAGCGGGACAGGGGGAAAGAGCTCCTACAATGAGCAGTTCTTC. Its translation is CAISGTGGKSSYNEQFF.

The chain has TRBV28 and TRBJ1-5; weak D call: TRBD1 (6 bases). The CDR3 covers 14 residues. Germline lookup yields CDR1 MDHEN and CDR2 SYDVKM. V shed 6 bases and J shed 5 bases, with 14 bases lying between them. The CDR3 DNA reads TGTGCCAGCAGCTCAACAGGGATCCATCAGCCCCAGCATTTT. As protein: CASSSTGIHQPQHF. Full variable domain (remainder filled in from reference TRBV28 and TRBJ1-5): DVKVTQSSRYLVKRTGEKVFLECVQDMDHENMFWYRQDPGLGLRLIYFSYDVKMKEKGDIPEGYSVSREKKERFSLILESASTNQTSMYLCASSSTGIHQPQHFGDGTRLSIL.